Described below is a single T cell receptor beta chain sequence and its context. This entry belongs to a study of blood T cell repertoires in COVID-19. This CDR3 is 17 amino acids long. Germline-derived CDR1 and CDR2 are SGHTA and FQGNSA. The ends lost 5 bases at V and 5 bases at J; junction bases unmatched: 8. Original processing methods: Amplification from reference gene primers served as the basis for estimated nucleated cell counts. Repertoires were generated with immunoSEQ multiplex PCR, while TCRdb's copy carries only in-frame clones and drops some. The DNA was the basis for D and trimming; V, J and clone size are from that table. The sample lists over 100,000 clones; approximately 92% were seen once. Seattle researchers signed up patients amid active infection and tracked them longitudinally.

V is TRBV7-2 and J is TRBJ2-2, with TRBD2 matching 13 bases. The source is a woman aged 50 to 65 with COVID-19, enrolled during active disease. Sequencing was carried out using peripheral blood. The CDR3 DNA is TGTGCCAGCAGCACAAGCCGGGGACTAGCGGGGACCGGGGAGCTGTTTTTT. It is translated as CASSTSRGLAGTGELFF. The full variable domain, rest sourced from reference TRBV7-2 and TRBJ2-2, is GAGVSQSPSNKVTEKGKDVELRCDPISGHTALYWYRQSLGQGLEFLIYFQGNSAPDKSGLPSDRFSAERTGGSVSTLTIQRTQQEDSAVYLCASSTSRGLAGTGELFFGEGSRLTVL.